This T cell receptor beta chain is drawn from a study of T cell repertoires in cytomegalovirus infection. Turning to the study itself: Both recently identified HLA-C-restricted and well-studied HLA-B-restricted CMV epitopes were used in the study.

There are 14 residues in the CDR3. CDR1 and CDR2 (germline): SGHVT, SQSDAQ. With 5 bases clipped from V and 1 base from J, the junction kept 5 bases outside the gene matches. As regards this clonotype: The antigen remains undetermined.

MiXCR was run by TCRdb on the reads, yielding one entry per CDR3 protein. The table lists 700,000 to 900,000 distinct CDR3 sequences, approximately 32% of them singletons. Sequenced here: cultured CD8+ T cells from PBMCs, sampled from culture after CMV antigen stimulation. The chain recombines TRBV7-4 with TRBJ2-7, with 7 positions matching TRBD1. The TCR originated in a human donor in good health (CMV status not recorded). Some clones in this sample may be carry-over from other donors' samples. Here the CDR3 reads CASSVGGRSYEQYV. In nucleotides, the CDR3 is TGTGCCAGCAGCGTAGGGGGCAGGTCCTACGAGCAGTACGTC.